These 3 T cell receptor beta chains came from one sample sequenced in a study of beta chain features in type 1 diabetes. Study-level results: All four CD4+ subsets from Type 1 diabetes patients carried moderately but significantly shorter TCRB CDR3s.

The antigens these receptors bind are not known. As every portion of the isolated RNA was reverse transcribed, the sequencing read expressed TCRB transcripts. Profiling relied on immunoSEQ multiplex PCR, and the TCRdb table lists in-frame clones only, not all of them. The table shows approximately 250,000 clones, with around 15% occurring only once. The sample taken for sequencing was naive CD4+ T cells from blood. Receptors were obtained from a man under 40 with type 1 diabetes.

CDR3: CASSLETEQYF. The DNA for the CDR3 is TGCGCCAGCAGCTTGGAGACCGAGCAGTACTTC. The chain is built from TRBV5-1 and TRBJ2-7, with unresolved D. Trimming took off 0 bases at V and 6 bases at J, with 4 bases between the two ends. This CDR3 region has 11 residues. The V gene's germline CDR1 is SGHRS and CDR2 YFSETQ.

This chain joins TRBV4-1 and TRBJ2-1; 9 bases are shared with TRBD1. V lost 5 bases and J lost 6; bases outside the gene matches: 5. This CDR3 spans 14 amino acids. In germline, CDR1 is MGHRA, CDR2 YSYEKL. CDR3 loop: CASSKLGQGNEQFF. Here the CDR3 DNA reads TGCGCCAGCAGCAAGTTGGGACAGGGCAATGAGCAGTTCTTC.

V is TRBV5-6 and J is TRBJ2-7; the D gene is possibly TRBD1 (5 bases). CDR3 size: 11 residues. Per the germline V gene, CDR1 is SGHDT and CDR2 is YYEEEE. Trimming shortened V by 4 bases and J by 6 bases, and 8 bases separated the two germline ends. CDR3 region: CASSRQTEQYF. The CDR3 DNA sequence: TGTGCCAGCAGCAGACAGACCGAGCAGTACTTC.